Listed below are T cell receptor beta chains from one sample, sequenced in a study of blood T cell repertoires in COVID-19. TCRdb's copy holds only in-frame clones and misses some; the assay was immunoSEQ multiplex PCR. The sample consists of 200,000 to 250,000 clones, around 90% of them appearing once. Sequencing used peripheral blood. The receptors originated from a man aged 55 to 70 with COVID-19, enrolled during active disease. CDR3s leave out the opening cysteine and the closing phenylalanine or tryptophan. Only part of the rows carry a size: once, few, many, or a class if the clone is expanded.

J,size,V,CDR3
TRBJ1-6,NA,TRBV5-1,ASSSGQVYNSPLH
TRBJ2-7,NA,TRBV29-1,SVEVRQGYEQY
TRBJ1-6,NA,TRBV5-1,ASRARGDRGSPLH
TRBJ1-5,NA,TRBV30,AWSGDRELSWDNQPQH
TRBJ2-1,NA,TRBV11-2,ASSQDRDEQF
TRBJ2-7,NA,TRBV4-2,ASSHYNYEQY
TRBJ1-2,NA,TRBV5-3,ARSSNPGLFYGYT
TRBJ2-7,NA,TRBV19,ASSKTGTGLGDLSYEQY
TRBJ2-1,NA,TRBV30,AWSPGSGGEGYNEQF
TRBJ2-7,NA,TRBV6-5,ASSYSGTGNYEQY
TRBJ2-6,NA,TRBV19,ASSRQGRSGANVLT
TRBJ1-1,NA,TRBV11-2,ASRGPWTEAF
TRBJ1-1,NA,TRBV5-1,ASSSYRPENTEAF
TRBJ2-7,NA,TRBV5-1,ASSFRGQKFYEQY
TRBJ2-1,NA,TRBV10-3,AISTSGGENEQF
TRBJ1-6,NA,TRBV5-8,ASSPGQGWNSPLH
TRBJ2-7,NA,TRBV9,ASSPTVTYEQY
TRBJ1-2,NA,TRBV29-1,SVAATGAYGYT
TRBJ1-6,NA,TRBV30,AWSGRAFYNSPLH
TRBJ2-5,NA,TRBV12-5,ASGLVPGQGWKETQY
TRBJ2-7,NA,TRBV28,ASSLIWDSDYEQY
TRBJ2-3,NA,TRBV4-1,ASSQAFGGGNTDTQY
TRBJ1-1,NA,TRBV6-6,ASSYSFDRVTEAF
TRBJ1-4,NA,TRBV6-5,ASSYGGATEKLF
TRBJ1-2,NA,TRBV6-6,ASRVTGTAGGYT
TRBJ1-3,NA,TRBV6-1,ASSDRDISGNTIY
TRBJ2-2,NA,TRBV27,ASSLTSGRVTGELF
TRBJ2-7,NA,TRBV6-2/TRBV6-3,ASSGGQGVAYEQY
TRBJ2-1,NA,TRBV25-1,ASATVTHNEQF
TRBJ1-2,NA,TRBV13,ASSRTGGGYGYT
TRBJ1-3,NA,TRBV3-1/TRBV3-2,ASSQVYIGTGVGNTIY
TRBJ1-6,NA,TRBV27,ASSSRFPPLH
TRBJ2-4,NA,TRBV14,ASSQSGLQNIQY
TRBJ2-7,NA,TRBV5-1,ASSLIGQSPYEQY
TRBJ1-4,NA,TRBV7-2,ASSLSTGADEKLF
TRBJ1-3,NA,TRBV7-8,ASSLNQGLAGNTIY
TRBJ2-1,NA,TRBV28,ASRQDSYNEQF
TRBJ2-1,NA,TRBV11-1,ASSPFGAVSNNEQF
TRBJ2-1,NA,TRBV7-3,ASSVYSGRQF
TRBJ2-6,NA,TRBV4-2,ASSQSTGSSGANVLT
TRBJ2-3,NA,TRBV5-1,ASSLGLADYTDTQY
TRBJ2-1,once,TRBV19,ASSIISGGLSSYNEQF
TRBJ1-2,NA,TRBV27,ASSPSQGHGYT
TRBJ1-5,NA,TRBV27,ASSPVNQPQH
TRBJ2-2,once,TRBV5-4,ASSLKGAGTGELF
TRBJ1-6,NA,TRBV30,AWRPPGSPLH
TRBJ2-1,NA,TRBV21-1,ASSKEGQTYEQF
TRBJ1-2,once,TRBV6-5,ASTLTGVPNYGYT
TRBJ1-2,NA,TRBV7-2,ASSLEPTLRGT
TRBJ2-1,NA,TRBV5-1,ASSLDSNEQF
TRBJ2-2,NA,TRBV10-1,ASSETIGGELF
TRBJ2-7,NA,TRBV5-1,ASSPTTGSHEQY
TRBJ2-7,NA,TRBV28,ASSFLTDEQY
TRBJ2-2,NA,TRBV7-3,ASSLKVSVVAGPNTGELF
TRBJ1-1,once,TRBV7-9,ASSNTPAGSEAF
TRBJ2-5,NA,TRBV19,ASSIPQGKTQY
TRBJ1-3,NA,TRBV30,AWSGQSGNTIY